This TCR beta chain is drawn from a study of T cells in Graves' hyperthyroidism and ophthalmopathy. The investigators amplified TCR beta CDR3 regions from RNA transcripts. The HTBI primer set was used in a first-round RT-PCR of the TCR CDR3. TCRdb re-called the multiplex PCR reads with MiXCR, one entry per CDR3 protein. In the table there are 300,000 to 350,000 distinct CDR3 sequences, more than 11% of which are singletons. Germline lookup yields CDR1 MNHEY and CDR2 SVGEGT. The junction had 6 bases not matched to a gene; V was cut back by 6 bases and J by 0 bases. The CDR3 has 16 amino acids. The table lists this clonotype with a count of one. Diagnoses were made from clinical symptoms, serum measures (thyroxine and TRAb), thyroid ultrasound and orbital computed tomography.

Source material: blood. The V gene is TRBV6-2 or TRBV6-3, the J gene TRBJ2-7; 12 bases agree with TRBD2. This TCR was recovered from a woman in her 30s with Graves' hyperthyroidism. The chain's CDR3 is CASRQTSGRSSYEQYF. In DNA, the CDR3 is TGTGCCAGCAGACAGACTAGCGGGAGAAGCTCCTACGAGCAGTACTTC.